Listed below are T cell receptor beta chains from one sample, sequenced in a study of cytomegalovirus exposure and HLA in healthy donors. Some clones are missing from TCRdb's copy, which holds only in-frame ones; the method was immunoSEQ multiplex PCR. The table has 150,000 to 250,000 clones, 70% to 85% seen once; the top ten hold under 15%. Sequencing was done on a sample of PBMCs. These receptor sequences come from a young woman in good health and CMV-seropositive. Each CDR3 is given with its conserved first and last residue. A D gene is named only where the DNA matches it firmly. The size of a clone is reported for some rows only, either as once, few or many, or as a class for expanded clones.

.,14,.,TRBJ1-1,TRBV18,TGTGCCAGCTCACCACCGAACCTGGACTCTGAAGCTTTCTTT,CASSPPNLDSEAFF
few,13,TRBD1,TRBJ1-2,TRBV28,TGTGCCAGCAGGCCTGGACAGGGCTATGGCTACACCTTC,CASRPGQGYGYTF
.,17,TRBD2,TRBJ2-7,TRBV5-1,TGCGCCAGCAGCTCGGGAGGGCTAGCGGAGCTGGGGTACGAGCAGTACTTC,CASSSGGLAELGYEQYF
.,16,.,TRBJ2-4,TRBV2,TGTGCCAGCAGTGAAGGCCTTCAGAGGGCCAAAAACATTCAGTACTTC,CASSEGLQRAKNIQYF
.,16,.,TRBJ2-7,TRBV5-1,TGCGCCAGCAGCTTGGAGGGCCAGGGGGGCCTCTCCGAGCAGTACTTC,CASSLEGQGGLSEQYF
.,13,.,TRBJ1-2,TRBV2,TGTGCCAGCATTTGGGGGCAGGCGGACGGCTACACCTTC,CASIWGQADGYTF
.,19,.,TRBJ2-3,TRBV4-1,TGCGCCAGCAGCCAACTATCGCCTCCGCTAGGGGACTTCACAGATACGCAGTATTTT,CASSQLSPPLGDFTDTQYF
.,12,TRBD1,TRBJ2-7,TRBV29-1,TGCAGCGTTGGACAGGGTTTCTACGAGCAGTACTTC,CSVGQGFYEQYF
.,14,TRBD1,TRBJ1-1,TRBV7-8,TGTGCCAGCAGCCTGACAGGGTGGTCGACTGAAGCTTTCTTT,CASSLTGWSTEAFF
once,13,TRBD1,TRBJ1-1,TRBV6-5,TGTGCCAGCAGCGACGGACAGGTGACTGAAGCTTTCTTT,CASSDGQVTEAFF
.,13,.,TRBJ2-7,TRBV5-1,TGCGCCAGCAGCCGGGACACCGCCTACGAGCAGTACTTC,CASSRDTAYEQYF
few,15,.,TRBJ1-5,TRBV11-1,TGTGCCAGCAGCTTAGGTCCGGGTTTGAATCAGCCCCAGCATTTT,CASSLGPGLNQPQHF
.,17,.,TRBJ1-4,TRBV6-1,TGTGCCAGCAGTGCCCAGGTTCTAAGCAGGGCTAATGAAAAACTGTTTTTT,CASSAQVLSRANEKLFF
.,13,.,TRBJ1-2,TRBV7-6,TGTGCCAGCAGCTTCGGGGGGGGCTCTGGCTACACCTTC,CASSFGGGSGYTF
.,13,.,TRBJ1-1,TRBV30,TGTGCCTTGAGGGGGAGGATGAACACTGAAGCTTTCTTT,CALRGRMNTEAFF
.,14,.,TRBJ1-2,TRBV5-6,TGTGCCAGCAGCCAGGTGGGGGGGCGCCGTGGCTACACCTTC,CASSQVGGRRGYTF